This passage covers 5 T cell receptor beta chains from one sample sequenced in a study of blood T cell repertoires in COVID-19. The repertoire was sequenced with immunoSEQ multiplex PCR; TCRdb's copy has only in-frame clones and lacks some. Altogether 130,000 to 150,000 clones are present, 80% being singletons, with the ten largest covering over 10%. The specimen sequenced was peripheral blood. The source of these receptors is a man between 60 and 70 years old with active or convalescent COVID-19.

J is TRBJ2-7 and V is TRBV28; 10 positions agree with TRBD2. The CDR3 is 16 residues long. Unmatched junction bases numbered 6, after V lost 2 bases and J lost 2 bases. Germline CDR1 MDHEN, CDR2 SYDVKM. The CDR3 sequence: CASSLLRTSGTYEQYF. The CDR3 DNA sequence: TGTGCCAGCAGTTTACTCCGGACTAGCGGCACCTACGAGCAGTACTTC.

This clone was seen only once. The chain uses TRBV14 and TRBJ2-1; no clear D. The CDR3 is made up of 16 amino acids. Trimming shortened V by 1 base and J by 8 bases, and 18 bases separated the two germline ends. Germline V CDR1 and CDR2: SGHDN, FVKESK. The CDR3 DNA reads as TGTGCCAGCAGCCAAGCTCGTTTCTCTCCCTCCGATGAGCAGTTCTTC. Its protein is CASSQARFSPSDEQFF.

The chain uses TRBV9 and TRBJ2-4; tentative D call: TRBD1 (6 bases). Germline V gene sequence: CDR1 SGDLS, CDR2 YYNGEE. CDR3 length equals 14 residues. Trimming shortened V by 0 bases and J by 6 bases, and 10 bases separated the two germline ends. The CDR3, as DNA: TGTGCCAGCAGCGTAGCTTCAGGGGCAAACATTCAGTACTTC. Its translation: CASSVASGANIQYF. The complete variable domain, with remaining parts taken from reference TRBV9 and TRBJ2-4, reads DSGVTQTPKHLITATGQRVTLRCSPRSGDLSVYWYQQSLDQGLQFLIQYYNGEERAKGNILERFSAQQFPDLHSELNLSSLELGDSALYFCASSVASGANIQYFGAGTRLSVL.

Worth noting for this clone: This could be a read error, since a much larger clone is one nucleotide away. The CDR3 protein is CASKLSGINQPQHF. CDR3 coding DNA: TGTGCCAGCAAATTATCAGGGATCAATCAGCCCCAGCATTTT. The chain has TRBV6-5 and TRBJ1-5; tentatively, D is TRBD1 (5 bases). CDR3 length: 14 amino acids. The germline CDR1 and CDR2 sequences are MNHEY and SVGAGI. Trimming stripped 7 bases from V and 3 bases from J, with 13 bases between.

The J gene is TRBJ2-1, the V gene TRBV27, with 13 bases aligning to TRBD2. CDR3 length: 20 amino acids. Germline V gene sequence: CDR1 MNHEY, CDR2 SMNVEV (reference sequence). The trim removed 4 bases at V and 0 bases at J, leaving 12 bases unmatched. CDR3 DNA sequence: TGTGCCAGCAGTTCCTACAGACTAGCGGGAGGCCAGAGCTCCTACAATGAGCAGTTCTTC. Encoded protein: CASSSYRLAGGQSSYNEQFF.